These 23 T cell receptor beta chains were all obtained from the same sample, sequenced in a study of blood T cell repertoires in COVID-19. Profiling relied on immunoSEQ multiplex PCR, and the TCRdb table lists in-frame clones only, not all of them. The table has about 180,000 clones, around 86% seen once; the top ten hold about 9.7%. The source material was peripheral blood. These receptors were taken from a man in his fifties or sixties with active or convalescent COVID-19.

The rearrangement links TRBV7-9 to TRBJ1-2, with 8 bases aligning to TRBD1. This CDR3 spans 15 amino acids. Trimming took 5 bases from V and 4 from J; bases not matched to a gene: 9. The germline gives CDR1 SEHNR, CDR2 FQNEAQ (reference sequence). CDR3 amino acids: CASSNQGAQIYGYTF. In DNA, the CDR3 is TGTGCCAGCAGCAATCAGGGGGCCCAGATCTATGGCTACACCTTC. The whole variable domain, remainder taken from reference TRBV7-9 and TRBJ1-2, is DTGVSQNPRHKITKRGQNVTFRCDPISEHNRLYWYRQTLGQGPEFLTYFQNEAQLEKSRLLSDRFSAERPKGSFSTLEIQRTEQGDSAMYLCASSNQGAQIYGYTFGSGTRLTVV.

CDR3 DNA: TGTGCCAGCAGCCCGCTCTGGCAGGGGGCGCACGAGCAGTACTTC. The encoded protein is CASSPLWQGAHEQYF. The chain employs TRBV11-2 and TRBJ2-7; 8 bases are shared with TRBD1. Germline CDR1 SGHAT, CDR2 FQNNGV. This CDR3 region has 15 residues. After removal of 5 bases from V and 5 bases from J, the junction contained 11 bases not matched to a gene.

DNA for the CDR3: TGTGCCAGCCTATCAGGGAATCCCTACAATGAGCAGTTCTTC. Translated: CASLSGNPYNEQFF. V is TRBV27 and J is TRBJ2-1, with a possible D match to TRBD1 (5 bases). The CDR3 has 14 amino acids. The V and J ends lost 8 bases and 2 bases respectively, with 13 bases between them. Germline CDR1 MNHEY, CDR2 SMNVEV (reference sequence).

This clone was counted a few times. The rearrangement joins TRBV7-3 to TRBJ2-1; tentative D call: TRBD1 (5 bases). V was shortened by 5 bases and J by 5 bases, with 13 bases between the two germline ends. From germline, CDR1 is SGHTA and CDR2 FQGTGA. The CDR3 is 14 amino acids. The CDR3 region is CASSPGGADNEQFF. The CDR3 DNA sequence: TGTGCCAGCAGCCCCGGTGGGGCCGACAATGAGCAGTTCTTC. Combining the CDR3 with reference TRBV7-3 and TRBJ2-1 gives the whole variable domain GAGVSQTPSNKVTEKGKYVELRCDPISGHTALYWYRQSLGQGPEFLIYFQGTGAADDSGLPNDRFFAVRPEGSVSTLKIQRTERGDSAVYLCASSPGGADNEQFFGPGTRLTVL.

The chain couples TRBV18 to TRBJ2-2, with 7 bases that match TRBD1. CDR1 is KGHSH, CDR2 LQKENI, per germline. The CDR3 spans 12 residues. V lost 6 bases to trimming and J lost 10 bases; unmatched junction nucleotides: 5. The CDR3 DNA is TGTGCCAGCTCCCTTGACAGGGCGGAGCTGTTTTTT. It specifies CASSLDRAELFF.

The chain carries TRBV3-1 (or the pseudogene TRBV3-2) and TRBJ2-7, with 9 bases fitting TRBD1. With V trimmed by 4 bases and J by 1 base, 2 bases remained unmatched. CDR1 LGHDT and CDR2 YNNKEL come from the germline V gene (reference sequence). The CDR3 is made up of 14 amino acids. The CDR3 bases are TGTGCCAGCAGCCCGGGGACAGGGTCCTACGAGCAGTACTTC. Encoded protein: CASSPGTGSYEQYF.

This chain joins TRBV28 and TRBJ2-1; a weak D match, TRBD2 (6 bases). The CDR3 runs 16 residues. The germline V gene encodes CDR1 MDHEN and CDR2 SYDVKM. V lost 2 bases and J lost 6, with 17 bases in between. CDR3 DNA: TGTGCCAGCAGTTTAACCCTCGGGGGTATTATCAATGAGCAGTTCTTC. Translating it yields CASSLTLGGIINEQFF. The full variable domain, rest sourced from reference TRBV28 and TRBJ2-1, is DVKVTQSSRYLVKRTGEKVFLECVQDMDHENMFWYRQDPGLGLRLIYFSYDVKMKEKGDIPEGYSVSREKKERFSLILESASTNQTSMYLCASSLTLGGIINEQFFGPGTRLTVL.

V gene TRBV24-1 combines with J gene TRBJ2-1; 7 positions match TRBD2. In germline, CDR1 is KGHDR, CDR2 SFDVKD. The CDR3 is made up of 14 amino acids. V shed 4 bases and J 6 bases; nucleotides not matched to a gene: 5. CDR3 nucleotides: TGTGCCACCAGTGACCTTGGACTAGTCAATGAGCAGTTCTTC. It yields the protein CATSDLGLVNEQFF.

The chain is built from TRBV27 and TRBJ2-3; D gene unclear. The CDR3 contains 14 residues. Trimming took off 7 bases at V and 0 bases at J, with 11 bases between the two ends. The V gene's germline CDR1 is MNHEY and CDR2 SMNVEV (reference sequence). For the CDR3, the DNA is TGTGCCAGCATGAAGGCAGGAAGCACAGATACGCAGTATTTT. Its translation: CASMKAGSTDTQYF.

The V call is TRBV7-2, the J call TRBJ1-5, with 7 bases identical to TRBD1. Germline V lookup: CDR1 SGHTA, CDR2 FQGNSA. Trimming at V came to 0 bases and at J to 0 bases, leaving 8 bases not matched to a gene. The CDR3 contains 18 residues. CDR3 amino acids: CASSLAAPGQYSNQPQHF. Here the CDR3 DNA reads TGTGCCAGCAGCTTAGCTGCACCGGGACAGTATAGCAATCAGCCCCAGCATTTT.

The V call is TRBV11-2, the J call TRBJ1-1; 8 bases are shared with TRBD1. V lost 4 bases and J lost 1; bases outside the gene matches: 2. This CDR3 spans 14 amino acids. Per germline, CDR1 SGHAT and CDR2 FQNNGV. For the CDR3, the DNA is TGTGCCAGCAGCTCCCAGGGGGCGAACACTGAAGCTTTCTTT. Translated: CASSSQGANTEAFF.

The CDR3 loop reads CASSFGLAGGDIQYF. For the CDR3, the DNA is TGTGCCAGCAGTTTCGGACTAGCGGGAGGAGACATTCAGTACTTC. V usage is TRBV6-6 and J usage is TRBJ2-4; TRBD2 matches 14 bases. CDR1 MNHNY and CDR2 SVGAGI come from the germline V gene (reference sequence). This CDR3 is built from 15 residues. V lost 4 bases, J lost 8 bases, and 4 bases stayed unmatched.

The V and J genes are TRBV20-1 and TRBJ2-7; D unclear. The CDR3 runs 11 residues. V dropped 5 bases and J dropped 1 base, with 6 bases sitting between them. Per the germline V gene, CDR1 is DFQATT and CDR2 is SNEGSKA (reference sequence). The CDR3 reads CSAAMSYEQYF. The CDR3, as DNA: TGCAGTGCTGCGATGTCCTACGAGCAGTACTTC.

This chain uses TRBV9 with TRBJ2-2; TRBD1 matches 9 bases. The CDR3 loop spans 16 amino acids. In germline, CDR1 is SGDLS, CDR2 YYNGEE. J lost 4 bases, V lost 1 base, and 5 bases had no gene match. The CDR3 DNA is TGTGCCAGCAGCGTATCCGGGACAGGGCTCACCGGGGAGCTGTTTTTT. Protein: CASSVSGTGLTGELFF.

The chain links TRBV12-3 or TRBV12-4 to TRBJ1-5; D is perhaps TRBD1 (6 bases). V was cut by 1 base and J by 7 bases, with 8 bases left in between. There are 13 residues in the CDR3. CDR3 region: CASSLDREQPQHF. In DNA, the CDR3 is TGTGCCAGCAGTTTAGACAGGGAGCAGCCCCAGCATTTT.

The rearrangement joins TRBV19 to TRBJ2-3; TRBD1 matches at 7 bases. CDR1 LNHDA and CDR2 SQIVND come from the germline V gene (reference sequence). V was pared by 9 bases and J by 2 bases, with 8 bases of the junction left unmatched. The CDR3 runs to 14 residues. This CDR3 reads CASVDRAITDTQYF. For the CDR3, the DNA is TGTGCCAGCGTAGACAGGGCAATCACAGATACGCAGTATTTT.

The chain uses TRBV30 and TRBJ2-4, with D possibly TRBD1 on 6 matching bases. Germline lookup yields CDR1 GTSNPN and CDR2 SVGIG (reference sequence). The CDR3 runs to 16 residues. V lost 2 bases and J 1 base, leaving 15 bases between the germline ends. The CDR3 coding sequence is TGTGCCTGGAGTATCCCTGTTCAGGGGGCCAAAAACATTCAGTACTTC. Translated, it gives CAWSIPVQGAKNIQYF.

This chain links TRBV7-9 with TRBJ1-4, with 8 bases matching TRBD1. J was trimmed by 6 bases and V by 4 bases; bases with no gene match: 7. There are 15 residues in the CDR3. Germline V lookup: CDR1 SEHNR, CDR2 FQNEAQ (reference sequence). This chain's CDR3 is CASSSRGHGDEKLFF. CDR3 nucleotides: TGTGCCAGCAGCTCCAGGGGGCATGGAGATGAAAAACTGTTTTTT.

The rearrangement links TRBV30 to TRBJ1-3; D is ambiguous. Looked up from germline, CDR1 is GTSNPN and CDR2 is SVGIG (reference sequence). Trimming left V 4 bases short and J 2 bases short, with 9 bases between. The length of the CDR3 is 13 residues. The CDR3 here is CAWTVFTGNTIYF. Here the CDR3 DNA reads TGTGCCTGGACGGTTTTTACTGGAAACACCATATATTTT.

The rearrangement joins TRBV3-1 (or the pseudogene TRBV3-2) to TRBJ1-1, with D possibly being TRBD1 (6 bases). Looked up from germline, CDR1 is LGHDT and CDR2 is YNNKEL (reference sequence). The CDR3 contains 14 residues. V was pared by 2 bases and J by 4 bases, with 11 bases between. The CDR3, as DNA: TGTGCCAGCAGCCAACAGGGGAAGGGCACTGAAGCTTTCTTT. Amino acids: CASSQQGKGTEAFF.

J is TRBJ2-5 and V is TRBV28, with 7 bases identical to TRBD1. Germline values: CDR1 MDHEN, CDR2 SYDVKM. V dropped 6 bases and J dropped 5; count of bases not matched to a gene: 3. The CDR3 sequence is 12 residues long. In nucleotides, the CDR3 is TGTGCCAGCAGGTTGACAGGGGAGACCCAGTACTTC. Its translation: CASRLTGETQYF.

This chain links TRBV5-1 with TRBJ2-4, with 8 bases aligning to TRBD1. V shed 3 bases, J shed 6 bases, and the junction held 8 bases outside the gene matches. Looked up from germline, CDR1 is SGHRS and CDR2 is YFSETQ. The length of the CDR3 is 15 residues. The CDR3 sequence: CASSYLTGDGNIQYF. The DNA for the CDR3 is TGCGCCAGCAGCTACTTGACAGGGGACGGAAACATTCAGTACTTC.

This chain joins TRBV11-2 and TRBJ2-5, with 8 bases identical to TRBD2. CDR3 length equals 16 residues. CDR1 is SGHAT, CDR2 FQNNGV, per germline. V lost 5 bases, J lost 2 bases, and 10 bases stayed unmatched. The chain's CDR3 is CASSHLSGAIQETQYF. The CDR3 bases are TGTGCCAGCAGCCACCTTAGCGGGGCCATTCAAGAGACCCAGTACTTC.